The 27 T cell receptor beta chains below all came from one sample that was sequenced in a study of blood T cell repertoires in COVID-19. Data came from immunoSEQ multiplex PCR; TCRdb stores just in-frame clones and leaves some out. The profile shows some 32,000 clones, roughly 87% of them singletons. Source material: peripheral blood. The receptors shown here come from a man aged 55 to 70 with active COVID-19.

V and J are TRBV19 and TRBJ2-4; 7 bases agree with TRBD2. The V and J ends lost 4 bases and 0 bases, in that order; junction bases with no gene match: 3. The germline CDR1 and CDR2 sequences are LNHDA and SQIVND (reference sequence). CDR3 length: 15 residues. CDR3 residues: CASSTTGGAKNIQYF. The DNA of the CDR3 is TGTGCCAGTAGTACCACGGGGGGAGCCAAAAACATTCAGTACTTC.

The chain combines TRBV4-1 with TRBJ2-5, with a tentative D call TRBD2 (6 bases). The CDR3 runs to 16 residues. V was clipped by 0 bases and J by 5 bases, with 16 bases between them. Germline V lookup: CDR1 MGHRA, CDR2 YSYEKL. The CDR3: CASSQDGTGVPETQYF. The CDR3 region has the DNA TGCGCCAGCAGCCAAGATGGGACGGGGGTCCCGGAGACCCAGTACTTC.

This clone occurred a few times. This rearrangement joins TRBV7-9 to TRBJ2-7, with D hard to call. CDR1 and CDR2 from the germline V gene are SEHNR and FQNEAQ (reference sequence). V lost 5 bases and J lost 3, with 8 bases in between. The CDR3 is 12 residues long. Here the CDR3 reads CASSLRFYEQYF. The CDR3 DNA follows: TGTGCCAGCAGCCTAAGATTCTACGAGCAGTACTTC.

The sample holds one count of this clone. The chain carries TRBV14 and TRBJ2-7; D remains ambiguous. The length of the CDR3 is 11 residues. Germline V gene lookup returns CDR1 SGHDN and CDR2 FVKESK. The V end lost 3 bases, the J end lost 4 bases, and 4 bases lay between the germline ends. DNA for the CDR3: TGTGCCAGCAGCCATTCTTACGAGCAGTACTTC. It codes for CASSHSYEQYF.

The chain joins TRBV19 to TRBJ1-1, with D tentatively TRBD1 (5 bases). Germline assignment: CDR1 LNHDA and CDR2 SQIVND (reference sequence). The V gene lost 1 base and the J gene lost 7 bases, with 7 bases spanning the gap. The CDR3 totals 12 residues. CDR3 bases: TGTGCCAGTAGTATAGTAGGGGTTGAAGCTTTCTTT. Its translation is CASSIVGVEAFF. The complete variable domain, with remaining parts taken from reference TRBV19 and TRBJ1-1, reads DGGITQSPKYLFRKEGQNVTLSCEQNLNHDAMYWYRQDPGQGLRLIYYSQIVNDFQKGDIAEGYSVSREKKESFPLTVTSAQKNPTAFYLCASSIVGVEAFFGQGTRLTVV.

The CDR3 protein is CASSPGTSGGAGELFF. CDR3 coding DNA: TGTGCCAGCAGCCCAGGGACTAGCGGGGGGGCCGGGGAGCTGTTTTTT. This chain joins TRBV7-2 and TRBJ2-2; 16 nucleotides match TRBD2. After removal of 5 bases from V and 6 bases from J, the junction contained 3 bases not matched to a gene. Per the germline V gene, CDR1 is SGHTA and CDR2 is FQGNSA. This CDR3 region has 16 residues.

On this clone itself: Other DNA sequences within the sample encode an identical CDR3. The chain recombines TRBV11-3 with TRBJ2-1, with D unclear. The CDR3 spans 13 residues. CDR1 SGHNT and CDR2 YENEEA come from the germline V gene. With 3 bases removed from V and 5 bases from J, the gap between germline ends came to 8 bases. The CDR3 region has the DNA TGTGCCAGCAGCTTGGGCCGGAACAATGAGCAGTTCTTC. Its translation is CASSLGRNNEQFF.

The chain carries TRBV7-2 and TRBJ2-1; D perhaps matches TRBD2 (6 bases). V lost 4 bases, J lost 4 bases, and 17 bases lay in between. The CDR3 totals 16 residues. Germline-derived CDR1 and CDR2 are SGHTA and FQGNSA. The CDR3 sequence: CASSSRGRGRYNEQFF. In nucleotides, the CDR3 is TGTGCCAGCAGCTCAAGGGGACGGGGGAGATACAATGAGCAGTTCTTC.

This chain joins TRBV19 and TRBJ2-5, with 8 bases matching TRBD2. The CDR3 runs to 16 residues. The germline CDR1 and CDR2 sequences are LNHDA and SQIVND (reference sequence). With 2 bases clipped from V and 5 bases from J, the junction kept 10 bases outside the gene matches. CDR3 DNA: TGTGCCAGTAGTATACACCTCAGGGGCGGGGGGGAGACCCAGTACTTC. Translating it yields CASSIHLRGGGETQYF. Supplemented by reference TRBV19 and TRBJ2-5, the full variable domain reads DGGITQSPKYLFRKEGQNVTLSCEQNLNHDAMYWYRQDPGQGLRLIYYSQIVNDFQKGDIAEGYSVSREKKESFPLTVTSAQKNPTAFYLCASSIHLRGGGETQYFGPGTRLLVL.

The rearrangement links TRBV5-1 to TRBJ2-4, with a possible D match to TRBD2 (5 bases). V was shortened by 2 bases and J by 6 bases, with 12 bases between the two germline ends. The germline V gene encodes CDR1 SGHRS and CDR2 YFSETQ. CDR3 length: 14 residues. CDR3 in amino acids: CASSLEGETNIQYF. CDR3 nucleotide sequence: TGCGCCAGCAGCTTAGAGGGTGAAACAAACATTCAGTACTTC.

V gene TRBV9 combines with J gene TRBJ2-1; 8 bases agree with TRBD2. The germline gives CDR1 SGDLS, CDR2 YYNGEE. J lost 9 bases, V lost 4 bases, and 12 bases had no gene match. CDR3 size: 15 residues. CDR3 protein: CASSLASGSGTEQFF. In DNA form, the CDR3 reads TGTGCCAGCAGCCTCGCTAGCGGGTCAGGGACTGAGCAGTTCTTC.

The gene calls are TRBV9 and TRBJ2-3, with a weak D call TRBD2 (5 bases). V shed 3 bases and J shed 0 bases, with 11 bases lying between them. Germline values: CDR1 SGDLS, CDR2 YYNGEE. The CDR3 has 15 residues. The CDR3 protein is CASSARTFSTDTQYF. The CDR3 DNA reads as TGTGCCAGCAGCGCCCGGACTTTTAGCACAGATACGCAGTATTTT.

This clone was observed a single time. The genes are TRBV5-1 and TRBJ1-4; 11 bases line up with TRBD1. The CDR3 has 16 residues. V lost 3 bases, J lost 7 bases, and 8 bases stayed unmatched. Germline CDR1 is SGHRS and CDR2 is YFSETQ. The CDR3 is CASSSPPGQGVEKLFF. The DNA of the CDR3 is TGCGCCAGCAGCTCCCCCCCGGGACAGGGGGTTGAAAAACTGTTTTTT.

CDR3 nucleotides: TGTGCCAGCAGTGACGGTAACAGGCACAATGAGCAGTTCTTC. It specifies CASSDGNRHNEQFF. V is TRBV6-4 and J is TRBJ2-1, with D possibly being TRBD1 (5 bases). V was trimmed by 2 bases and J by 5 bases, leaving 10 bases between them. The CDR3 has 14 residues. Germline V gene data show CDR1 as MRHNA and CDR2 as SNTAGT.

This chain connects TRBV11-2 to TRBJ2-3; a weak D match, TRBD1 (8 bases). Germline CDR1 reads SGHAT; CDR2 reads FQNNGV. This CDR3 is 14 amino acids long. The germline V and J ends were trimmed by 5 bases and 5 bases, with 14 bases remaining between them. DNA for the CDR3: TGTGCCAGCAGCCAAAACAGGGGGGGAGATACGCAGTATTTT. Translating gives CASSQNRGGDTQYF.

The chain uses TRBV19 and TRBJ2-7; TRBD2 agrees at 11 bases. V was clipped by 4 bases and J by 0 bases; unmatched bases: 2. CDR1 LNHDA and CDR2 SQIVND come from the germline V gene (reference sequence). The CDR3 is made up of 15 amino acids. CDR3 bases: TGTGCCAGTAGTACCGGGACTAGCGGCTCCTACGAGCAGTACTTC. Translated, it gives CASSTGTSGSYEQYF.

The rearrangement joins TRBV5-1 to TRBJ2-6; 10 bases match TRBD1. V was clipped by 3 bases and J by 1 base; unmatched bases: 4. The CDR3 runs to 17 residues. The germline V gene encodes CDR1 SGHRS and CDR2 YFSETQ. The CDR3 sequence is CASSWTGGKSGANVLTF. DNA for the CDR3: TGCGCCAGCAGCTGGACAGGGGGGAAGTCTGGGGCCAACGTCCTGACTTTC.

The CDR3 here is CASSPSRQGRDEQFF. Here the CDR3 DNA reads TGTGCCAGCTCCCCCTCGAGACAGGGGAGGGATGAGCAGTTCTTC. The V and J genes are TRBV18 and TRBJ2-1; D may be TRBD1 (8 bases). The V and J ends lost 6 bases and 8 bases respectively, with 20 bases between them. Germline V gene sequence: CDR1 KGHSH, CDR2 LQKENI. The CDR3 extends over 15 amino acids.

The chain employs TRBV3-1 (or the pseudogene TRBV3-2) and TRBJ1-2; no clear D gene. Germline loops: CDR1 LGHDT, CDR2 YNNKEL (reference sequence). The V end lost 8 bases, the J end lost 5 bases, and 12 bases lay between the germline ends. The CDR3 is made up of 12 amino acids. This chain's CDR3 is CASGKQSYGYTF. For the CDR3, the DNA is TGTGCCAGCGGAAAACAGAGTTATGGCTACACCTTC.

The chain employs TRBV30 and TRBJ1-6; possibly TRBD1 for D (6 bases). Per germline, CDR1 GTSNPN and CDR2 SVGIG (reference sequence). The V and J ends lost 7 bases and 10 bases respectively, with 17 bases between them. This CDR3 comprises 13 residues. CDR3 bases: TGTGCCTTCAACCAGGGGAGAGGCTCACCCCTCCACTTT. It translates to CAFNQGRGSPLHF.

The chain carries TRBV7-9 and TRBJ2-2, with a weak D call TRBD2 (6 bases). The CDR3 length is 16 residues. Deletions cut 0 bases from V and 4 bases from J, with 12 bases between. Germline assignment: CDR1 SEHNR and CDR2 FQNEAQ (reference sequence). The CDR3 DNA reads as TGTGCCAGCAGCTTAGCCGGGGGTCTCGGCACCGGGGAGCTGTTTTTT. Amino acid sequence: CASSLAGGLGTGELFF.

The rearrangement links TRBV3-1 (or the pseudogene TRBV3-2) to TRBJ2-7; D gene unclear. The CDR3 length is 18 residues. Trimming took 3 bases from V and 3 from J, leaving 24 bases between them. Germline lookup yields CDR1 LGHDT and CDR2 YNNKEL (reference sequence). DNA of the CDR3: TGTGCCAGCAGCCAGCAACGAGCGAGCCTGTTAGACGGCTACGAGCAGTACTTC. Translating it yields CASSQQRASLLDGYEQYF.

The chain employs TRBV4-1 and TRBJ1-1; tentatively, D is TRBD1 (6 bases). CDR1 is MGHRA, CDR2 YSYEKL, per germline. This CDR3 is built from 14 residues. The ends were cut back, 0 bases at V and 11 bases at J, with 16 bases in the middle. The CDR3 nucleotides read TGCGCCAGCAGCCAAGAGCTCGGTTCAGGGGAGGCTTTCTTT. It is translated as CASSQELGSGEAFF.

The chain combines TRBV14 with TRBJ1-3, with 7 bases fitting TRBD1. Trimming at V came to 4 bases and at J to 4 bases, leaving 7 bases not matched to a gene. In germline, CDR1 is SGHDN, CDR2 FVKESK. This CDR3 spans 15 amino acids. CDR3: CASSPRQGRGNTIYF. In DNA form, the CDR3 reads TGTGCCAGCAGCCCCCGACAGGGTCGCGGAAACACCATATATTTT. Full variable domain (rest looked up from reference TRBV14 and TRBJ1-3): EAGVTQFPSHSVIEKGQTVTLRCDPISGHDNLYWYRRVMGKEIKFLLHFVKESKQDESGMPNNRFLAERTGGTYSTLKVQPAELEDSGVYFCASSPRQGRGNTIYFGEGSWLTVV.

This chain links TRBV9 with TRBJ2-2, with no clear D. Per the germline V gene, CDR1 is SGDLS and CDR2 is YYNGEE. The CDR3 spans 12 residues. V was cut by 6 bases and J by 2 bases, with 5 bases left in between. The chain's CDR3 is CASTSNTGELFF. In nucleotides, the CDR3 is TGTGCCAGCACGTCTAACACCGGGGAGCTGTTTTTT.

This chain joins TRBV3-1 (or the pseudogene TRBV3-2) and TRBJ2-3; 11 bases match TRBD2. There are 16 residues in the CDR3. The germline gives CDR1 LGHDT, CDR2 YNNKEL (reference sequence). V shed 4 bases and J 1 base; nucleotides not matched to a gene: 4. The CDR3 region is CASSPGTSGRTDTQYF. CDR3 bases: TGTGCCAGCAGCCCGGGGACTAGCGGACGCACAGATACGCAGTATTTT.

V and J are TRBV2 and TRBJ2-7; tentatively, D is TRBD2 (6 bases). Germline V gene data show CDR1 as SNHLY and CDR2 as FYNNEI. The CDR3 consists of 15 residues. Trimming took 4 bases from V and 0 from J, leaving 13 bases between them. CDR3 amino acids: CASSALGGVSYEQYF. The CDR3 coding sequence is TGTGCCAGCAGTGCATTGGGGGGAGTCTCCTACGAGCAGTACTTC.